Listed below are T cell receptor beta chains from one sample, sequenced in a study of T-cell memory formation after mild COVID-19. One entry per CDR3 protein, called by TCRdb with MiXCR from the 5' RACE reads. The sample shows 270,000 or so distinct CDR3 sequences, over 15% of them seen only once. Material: PBMCs or a T cell subset sorted from them (not recorded which). Every receptor here comes from a man between 18 and 29 years old who had mild COVID-19 (a few samples of this study predate the infection). Cell type and time point are not known. The CDR3 runs from the conserved cysteine through the conserved F or W. The D gene is left open where the match is weak. Rows may omit the clone size; those that give it use once, few, many or a size class.

J gene: TRBJ1-1; clone size: .; D gene: .; V gene: TRBV7-6; CDR3 DNA: TGTGCCAGCAGCCCGCCAGAGAGCCGCACTGAAGCTTTCTTT; CDR3 protein: CASSPPESRTEAFF
J gene: TRBJ1-1; clone size: .; D gene: .; V gene: TRBV5-6; CDR3 DNA: .; CDR3 protein: CASSSSMNTEAFF
J gene: TRBJ1-2; clone size: many; D gene: TRBD1; V gene: TRBV10-3; CDR3 DNA: TGTGCCATCCGGGACAGTCGGAACTATGGCTACACCTTC; CDR3 protein: CAIRDSRNYGYTF
J gene: TRBJ2-3; clone size: few; D gene: .; V gene: TRBV10-3; CDR3 DNA: TGTGCCATCAGTGAGTCACGCGGGGGCACAGATACGCAGTATTTT; CDR3 protein: CAISESRGGTDTQYF
J gene: TRBJ2-2; clone size: .; D gene: .; V gene: TRBV14; CDR3 DNA: TGTGCCAGCAGCCAAGACTGGGCGTCCGGGGAGCTGTTTTTT; CDR3 protein: CASSQDWASGELFF
J gene: TRBJ2-5; clone size: .; D gene: .; V gene: TRBV7-6; CDR3 DNA: TGTGCCAGCAGCTCATCCGGGATACAAGAGACCCAGTACTTC; CDR3 protein: CASSSSGIQETQYF
J gene: TRBJ2-3; clone size: few; D gene: .; V gene: TRBV6-1; CDR3 DNA: TGTGCCAGCAGTGAGTCGGGGATCCGCACAGATACGCAGTATTTT; CDR3 protein: CASSESGIRTDTQYF
J gene: TRBJ2-3; clone size: many; D gene: TRBD1; V gene: TRBV5-1; CDR3 DNA: TGCGCCAGCAGCTTGGTACAGGGGTTAACAGATACGCAGTATTTT; CDR3 protein: CASSLVQGLTDTQYF
J gene: TRBJ1-1; clone size: .; D gene: TRBD1; V gene: TRBV6-6; CDR3 DNA: TGTGCCAGCAGTGGTCAGGGGGACACTGAAGCTTTCTTT; CDR3 protein: CASSGQGDTEAFF
J gene: TRBJ1-2; clone size: .; D gene: .; V gene: TRBV7-9; CDR3 DNA: TGTGCCAGCAGCTTAACCCCTACCGGGTTAGCTAACTATGGCTACACCTTC; CDR3 protein: CASSLTPTGLANYGYTF